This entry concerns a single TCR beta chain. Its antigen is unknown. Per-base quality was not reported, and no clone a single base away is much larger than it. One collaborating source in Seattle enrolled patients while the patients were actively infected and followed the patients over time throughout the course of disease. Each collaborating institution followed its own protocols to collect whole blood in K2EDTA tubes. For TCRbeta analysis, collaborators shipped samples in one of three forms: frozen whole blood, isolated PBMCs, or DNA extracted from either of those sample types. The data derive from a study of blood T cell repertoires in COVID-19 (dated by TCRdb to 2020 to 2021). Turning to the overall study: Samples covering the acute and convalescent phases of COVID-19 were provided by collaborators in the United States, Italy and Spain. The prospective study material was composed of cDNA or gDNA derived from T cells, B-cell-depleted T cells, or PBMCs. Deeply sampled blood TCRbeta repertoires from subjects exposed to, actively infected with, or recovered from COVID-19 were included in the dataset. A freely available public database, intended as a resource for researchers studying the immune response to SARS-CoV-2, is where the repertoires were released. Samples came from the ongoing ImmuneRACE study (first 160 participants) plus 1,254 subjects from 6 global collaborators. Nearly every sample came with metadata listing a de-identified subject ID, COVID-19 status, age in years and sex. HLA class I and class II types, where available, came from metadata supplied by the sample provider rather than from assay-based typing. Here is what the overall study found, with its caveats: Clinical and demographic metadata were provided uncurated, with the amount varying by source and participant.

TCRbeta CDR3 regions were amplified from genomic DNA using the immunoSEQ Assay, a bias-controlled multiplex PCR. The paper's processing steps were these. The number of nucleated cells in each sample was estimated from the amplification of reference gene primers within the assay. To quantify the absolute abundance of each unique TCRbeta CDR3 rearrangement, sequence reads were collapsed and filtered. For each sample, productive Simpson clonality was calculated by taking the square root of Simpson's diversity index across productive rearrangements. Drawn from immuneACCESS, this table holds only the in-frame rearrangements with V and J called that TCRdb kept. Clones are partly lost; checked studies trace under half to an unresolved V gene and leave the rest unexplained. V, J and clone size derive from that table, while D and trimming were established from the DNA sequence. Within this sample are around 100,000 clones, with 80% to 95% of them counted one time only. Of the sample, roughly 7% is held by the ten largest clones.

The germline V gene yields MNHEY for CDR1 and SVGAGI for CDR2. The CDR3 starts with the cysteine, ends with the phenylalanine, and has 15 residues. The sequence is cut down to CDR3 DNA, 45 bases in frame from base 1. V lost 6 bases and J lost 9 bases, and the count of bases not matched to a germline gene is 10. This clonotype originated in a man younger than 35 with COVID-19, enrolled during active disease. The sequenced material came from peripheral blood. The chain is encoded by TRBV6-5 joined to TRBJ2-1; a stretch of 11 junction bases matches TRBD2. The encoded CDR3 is CASSPLAGGDGEQFF. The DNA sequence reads TGTGCCAGCAGCCCCCTAGCGGGAGGTGATGGTGAGCAGTTCTTC.